This TCR beta chain was found in a study of cytotoxic CD8 clonotypes in ibrutinib-treated CLL. Assay used: immunoSEQ multiplex PCR; TCRdb lists only in-frame clones, some missing. The sample contains approximately 200,000 clones, about 72% of which appear only once. This CDR3 comprises 16 residues. Looked up from germline, CDR1 is LNHDA and CDR2 is SQIVND (reference sequence). V dropped 4 bases and J dropped 0 bases, with 13 bases sitting between them. As concerns this clone: Its target is not known.

Genomic DNA in an amount of approximately 2.2 micrograms was extracted from cryopreserved PBMCs and used for the preparation of TCR beta libraries. Regarding the study as a whole: At baseline, clonality was higher than in age-matched healthy donors and correlated with CD8+ counts. Public clonotypes showed up rarely, and on treatment they shrank or held steady.

Sequencing was performed on PBMCs, taken after 24 months of ibrutinib treatment. V gene TRBV19 combines with J gene TRBJ1-5; perhaps TRBD1 as D (5 bases). The receptor was derived from a human donor with chronic lymphocytic leukemia. CDR3 residues: CASSSGQGNSNQPQHF. CDR3 sequence (DNA): TGTGCCAGTAGTAGCGGGCAGGGCAATAGCAATCAGCCCCAGCATTTT.